These 6 T cell receptor beta chains were sequenced from one sample in a study of T cells in localized non-small cell lung cancer. Sequencing was performed with immunoSEQ multiplex PCR; in TCRdb, only in-frame clones are kept and a portion is missing. This sample has about 26,000 clones, with around nine tenths found just once. This material consisted of peripheral blood, taken before any cancer treatment. The receptors shown here come from a female donor older than 55 with stage II squamous cell lung carcinoma.

The rearrangement uses TRBV29-1 and TRBJ2-6; D tentatively fits TRBD1 or TRBD2 (5 bases each). The CDR3 is made up of 14 amino acids. CDR1 is SQVTM, CDR2 ANQGSEA, per germline. Trimming removed 3 bases from V and 1 base from J, with 7 bases in between. The DNA of the CDR3 is TGCAGCGTTGATGAGGGGTCTGGGGCCAACGTCCTGACTTTC. Translation gives CSVDEGSGANVLTF.

The chain is built from TRBV27 and TRBJ2-1; tentatively, D is TRBD2 (6 bases). CDR3 size: 15 residues. V was cut by 3 bases and J by 3 bases, with 12 bases left in between. Germline V gene sequence: CDR1 MNHEY, CDR2 SMNVEV (reference sequence). CDR3 nucleotide sequence: TGTGCCAGCAGTTTTTCCGGGAGCGGCTACAATGAGCAGTTCTTC. Its translation: CASSFSGSGYNEQFF.

This chain uses TRBV18 with TRBJ1-1; D might be TRBD1 (5 bases). V lost 3 bases to trimming and J lost 0 bases, with 17 bases between them. Germline V gives CDR1 KGHSH, CDR2 LQKENI. The CDR3 sequence is 17 residues long. The chain's CDR3 is CASSPGRQTLMNTEAFF. In nucleotides, the CDR3 is TGTGCCAGCTCACCGGGGCGCCAGACCCTCATGAACACTGAAGCTTTCTTT.

The rearrangement uses TRBV10-3 and TRBJ2-3; D perhaps matches TRBD2 (6 bases). CDR3 length: 14 amino acids. The germline CDR1 and CDR2 sequences are ENHRY and SYGVKD. The ends were cut back, 6 bases at V and 6 bases at J, with 16 bases in the middle. CDR3 nucleotides: TGTGCCATCAGCACCGGGACTGGCCCGGATACGCAGTATTTT. This encodes CAISTGTGPDTQYF.

The V gene is TRBV28, the J gene TRBJ1-1; 8 positions match TRBD1. Germline loops: CDR1 MDHEN, CDR2 SYDVKM. The CDR3 is made up of 15 amino acids. The V gene end was trimmed by 1 base and the J gene end by 6 bases; junction bases not matched to a gene: 7. CDR3 in amino acids: CASSLFQGAGPEAFF. In nucleotides, the CDR3 is TGTGCCAGCAGTTTATTCCAGGGGGCAGGACCTGAAGCTTTCTTT.

The chain joins TRBV19 to TRBJ1-5; unclear D gene. The CDR3 is made up of 15 amino acids. V lost 5 bases and J 7 bases, leaving 18 bases between the germline ends. CDR1 and CDR2 (germline): LNHDA, SQIVND (reference sequence). This chain's CDR3 is CASSPGPDPGQPQHF. CDR3 DNA: TGTGCCAGTAGTCCGGGCCCAGACCCGGGGCAGCCCCAGCATTTT.